This T cell receptor beta chain was retrieved from a study of blood T cell repertoires in COVID-19. The CDR3 has 16 amino acids. V gave up 3 bases and J gave up 0 bases; unmatched junction bases: 7. CDR1 is PRHDT, CDR2 FYEKMQ, per germline (reference sequence). As handled by the study authors: For nucleated cells, counts were estimated from reference gene primer amplification. The protocol was immunoSEQ multiplex PCR, while the TCRdb copy is restricted to in-frame clones and leaves out a portion. The V and J calls and clone size are taken from that table; D and trimming were inferred from the DNA. The sample records some 90,000 clones, roughly 82% being singletons.

The TCR originated in a human donor in a cohort sampled during active COVID-19. Material for sequencing was peripheral blood. J is TRBJ2-7 and V is TRBV13; the match to TRBD1 covers 8 bases. The CDR3, as DNA: TGTGCCAGCAGCTTCCGCTTAGGACAGGGCTCCTACGAGCAGTACTTC. Its translation: CASSFRLGQGSYEQYF.